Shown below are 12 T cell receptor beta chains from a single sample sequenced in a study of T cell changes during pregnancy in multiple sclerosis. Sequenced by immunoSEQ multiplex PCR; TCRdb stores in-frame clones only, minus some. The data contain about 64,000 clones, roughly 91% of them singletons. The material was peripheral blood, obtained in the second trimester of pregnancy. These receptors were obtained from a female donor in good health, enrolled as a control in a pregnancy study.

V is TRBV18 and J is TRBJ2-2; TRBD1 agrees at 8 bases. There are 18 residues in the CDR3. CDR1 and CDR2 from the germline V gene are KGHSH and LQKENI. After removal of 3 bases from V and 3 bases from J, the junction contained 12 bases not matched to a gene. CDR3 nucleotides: TGTGCCAGCTCACCTTTAAGTTGGACAGGGCGCCACACCGGGGAGCTGTTTTTT. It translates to CASSPLSWTGRHTGELFF. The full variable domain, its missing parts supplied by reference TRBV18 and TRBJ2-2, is NAGVMQNPRHLVRRRGQEARLRCSPMKGHSHVYWYRQLPEEGLKFMVYLQKENIIDESGMPKERFSAEFPKEGPSILRIQQVVRGDSAAYFCASSPLSWTGRHTGELFFGEGSRLTVL.

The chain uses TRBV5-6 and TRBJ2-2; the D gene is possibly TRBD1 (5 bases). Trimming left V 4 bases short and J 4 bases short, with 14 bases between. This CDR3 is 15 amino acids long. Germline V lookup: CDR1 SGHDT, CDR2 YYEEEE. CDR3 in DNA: TGTGCCAGCAGCCTCGTATGGGGCGGCACCGGGGAGCTGTTTTTT. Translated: CASSLVWGGTGELFF.

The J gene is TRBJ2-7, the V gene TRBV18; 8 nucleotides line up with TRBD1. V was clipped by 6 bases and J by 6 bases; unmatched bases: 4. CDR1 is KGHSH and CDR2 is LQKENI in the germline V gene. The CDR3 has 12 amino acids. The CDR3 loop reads CASSGQGGEQYF. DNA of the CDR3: TGTGCCAGCTCCGGACAGGGAGGCGAGCAGTACTTC. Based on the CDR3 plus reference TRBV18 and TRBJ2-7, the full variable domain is NAGVMQNPRHLVRRRGQEARLRCSPMKGHSHVYWYRQLPEEGLKFMVYLQKENIIDESGMPKERFSAEFPKEGPSILRIQQVVRGDSAAYFCASSGQGGEQYFGPGTRLTVT.

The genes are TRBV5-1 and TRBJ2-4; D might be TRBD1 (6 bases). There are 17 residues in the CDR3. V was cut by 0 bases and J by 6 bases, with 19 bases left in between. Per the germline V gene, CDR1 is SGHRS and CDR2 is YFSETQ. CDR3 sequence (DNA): TGCGCCAGCAGCTTGGGCGTAGTGGGGGCGTCTGGAAACATTCAGTACTTC. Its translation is CASSLGVVGASGNIQYF.

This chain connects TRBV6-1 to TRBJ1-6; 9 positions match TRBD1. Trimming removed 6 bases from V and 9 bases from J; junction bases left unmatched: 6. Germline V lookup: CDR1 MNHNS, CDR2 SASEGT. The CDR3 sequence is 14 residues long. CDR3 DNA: TGTGCCAGCAGGGGGACAGGGAAGGCTTCACCCCTCCACTTT. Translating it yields CASRGTGKASPLHF.

The CDR3 DNA sequence: TGTGCCAGCAGCCCGATGGGGCTAGCAGGGGGAACAGATACGCAGTATTTT. Translated, it gives CASSPMGLAGGTDTQYF. This chain connects TRBV7-9 to TRBJ2-3, with 7 bases lining up with TRBD1. Germline assignment: CDR1 SEHNR and CDR2 FQNEAQ (reference sequence). The trim removed 5 bases at V and 3 bases at J, leaving 14 bases unmatched. The CDR3 extends over 17 amino acids. Filled out from reference TRBV7-9 and TRBJ2-3, the complete variable domain reads DTGVSQNPRHKITKRGQNVTFRCDPISEHNRLYWYRQTLGQGPEFLTYFQNEAQLEKSRLLSDRFSAERPKGSFSTLEIQRTEQGDSAMYLCASSPMGLAGGTDTQYFGPGTRLTVL.

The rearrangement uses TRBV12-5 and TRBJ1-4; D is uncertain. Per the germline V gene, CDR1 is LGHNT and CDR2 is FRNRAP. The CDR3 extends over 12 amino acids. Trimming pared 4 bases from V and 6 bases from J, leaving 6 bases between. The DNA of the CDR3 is TGTGCTAGTGGTTCCCGAGATGAAAAACTGTTTTTT. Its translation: CASGSRDEKLFF.

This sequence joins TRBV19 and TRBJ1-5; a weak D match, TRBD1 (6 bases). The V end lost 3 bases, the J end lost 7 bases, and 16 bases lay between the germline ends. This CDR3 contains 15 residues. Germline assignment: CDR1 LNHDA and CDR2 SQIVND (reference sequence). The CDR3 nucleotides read TGTGCCAGTAGTATCGATTTGGGGGCCGAGCAGCCCCAGCATTTT. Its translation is CASSIDLGAEQPQHF.

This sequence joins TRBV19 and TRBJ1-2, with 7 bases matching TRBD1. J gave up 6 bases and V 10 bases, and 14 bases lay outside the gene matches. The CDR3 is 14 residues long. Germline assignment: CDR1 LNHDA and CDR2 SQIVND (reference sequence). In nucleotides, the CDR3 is TGTGCCACCCTAGGCGGCGGACAGGTGAATGGCTACACCTTC. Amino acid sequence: CATLGGGQVNGYTF.

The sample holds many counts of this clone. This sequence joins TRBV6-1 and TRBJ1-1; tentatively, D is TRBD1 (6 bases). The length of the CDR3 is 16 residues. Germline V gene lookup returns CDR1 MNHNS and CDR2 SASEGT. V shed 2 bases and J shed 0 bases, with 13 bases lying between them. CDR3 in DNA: TGTGCCAGCAGTGAAAGTGCAGGGGACATGAACACTGAAGCTTTCTTT. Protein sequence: CASSESAGDMNTEAFF.

The CDR3 is CASSQGTFQETQYF. In DNA form, the CDR3 reads TGTGCCAGCAGTCAGGGGACATTTCAAGAGACCCAGTACTTC. V is TRBV27 and J is TRBJ2-5; TRBD1 might be the D (6 bases). The CDR3 is 14 residues long. Germline loops: CDR1 MNHEY, CDR2 SMNVEV (reference sequence). V dropped 5 bases and J dropped 2 bases, with 12 bases sitting between them.

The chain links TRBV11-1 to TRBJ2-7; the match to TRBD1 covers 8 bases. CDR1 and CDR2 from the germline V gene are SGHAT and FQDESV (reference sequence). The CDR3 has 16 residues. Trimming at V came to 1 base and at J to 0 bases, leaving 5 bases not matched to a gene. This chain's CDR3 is CASSLGRGRTSYEQYF. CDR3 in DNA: TGTGCCAGCAGCTTAGGCAGGGGGCGAACCTCCTACGAGCAGTACTTC.